This T cell receptor beta chain was documented in a study of blood T cell repertoires in COVID-19. On the study more broadly: The United States, Italy and Spain were the sources of the acute and convalescent COVID-19 samples.

Methods used by the authors: The authors estimated nucleated cell counts from reference gene primer amplification. Method: immunoSEQ multiplex PCR; TCRdb's copy keeps in-frame clones and lacks some. V and J calls and clone size come straight from that table; D and trimming were deduced from the DNA. The sample lists about 260,000 clones; over 80% were seen once. Recruitment covered under 25 US areas and drew participants whose ages spanned roughly 18 to 100 years. Grouping used clinical history reported by participants in a survey and questionnaire. Trimming took 6 bases from V and 0 from J, leaving 15 bases between them. This CDR3 has 15 amino acids. Germline CDR1 MNHEY, CDR2 SMNVEV (reference sequence).

The chain links TRBV27 to TRBJ2-7, with a weak D call TRBD1 (6 bases). The sequenced sample consisted of PBMCs or T cells enriched from blood (not recorded which). The sequence was collected from a man over 45 who had been exposed to COVID-19. The CDR3 DNA reads as TGTGCCAGCAGCCCTGGGGGCTTCGGCTCCTACGAGCAGTACTTC. It encodes CASSPGGFGSYEQYF.